This T cell receptor (beta chain) stems from a study of T cells after yellow fever vaccination. One entry per CDR3 protein, called by TCRdb with MiXCR from the 5' RACE reads. Among 550,000 to 750,000 distinct CDR3 sequences listed, about 14% were seen once. This CDR3 comprises 14 residues. Germline V CDR1 and CDR2: LNHNV, YYDKDF (reference sequence). V shed 0 bases and J shed 5 bases, with 11 bases lying between them. The chain employs TRBV15 and TRBJ2-7; D remains unclear. Sequenced here: PBMCs, sampled on the day of the yellow fever booster vaccination. The receptor comes from a man aged 30 to 39 who received the YFV17D yellow fever vaccine. The CDR3 sequence is CATSRDPKGNEQYF. CDR3 coding DNA: TGTGCCACCAGCAGAGACCCAAAGGGTAACGAGCAGTACTTC.